This entry is about one T cell receptor (beta chain). Its antigen is not identified. The sample is drawn from a study of OX40 agonist ivuxolimab in advanced cancers. On the study more broadly: Males comprised 70% to 85% of the group, whose mean age was 60 years (range roughly 20 to 85). The eligibility criteria allowed prior anti-PD-1, anti-PD-L1 or anti-CTLA-4 therapy, and around 38% had some. Three individuals attained partial responses, comprising one hepatocellular carcinoma case and two cutaneous melanoma cases. Study outcomes and limitations: On average, CD8+ T cells showed a greater number of expanded clones than CD4+.

Clones were sequenced by immunoSEQ multiplex PCR, and TCRdb holds only the in-frame ones, with some missing. The sample includes about 100,000 clones, 90% of them seen just once. Sequenced material: CD4+ or CD8+ T cells sorted from blood, taken in a trial of the OX40 agonist ivuxolimab. The sequence came from an adult with an advanced solid tumor such as melanoma, head and neck, liver or kidney cancer.

The CDR3 reads CATSRDSAYYEQYF. CDR3 DNA sequence: TGTGCCACCAGCAGAGACAGTGCCTACTACGAGCAGTACTTC. This chain links TRBV15 with TRBJ2-7; the D is unclear. The CDR3 length is 14 residues. Between the trimmed V and J ends, which lost 0 bases and 3 bases, there was a span of 9 bases. Looked up from germline, CDR1 is LNHNV and CDR2 is YYDKDF (reference sequence).